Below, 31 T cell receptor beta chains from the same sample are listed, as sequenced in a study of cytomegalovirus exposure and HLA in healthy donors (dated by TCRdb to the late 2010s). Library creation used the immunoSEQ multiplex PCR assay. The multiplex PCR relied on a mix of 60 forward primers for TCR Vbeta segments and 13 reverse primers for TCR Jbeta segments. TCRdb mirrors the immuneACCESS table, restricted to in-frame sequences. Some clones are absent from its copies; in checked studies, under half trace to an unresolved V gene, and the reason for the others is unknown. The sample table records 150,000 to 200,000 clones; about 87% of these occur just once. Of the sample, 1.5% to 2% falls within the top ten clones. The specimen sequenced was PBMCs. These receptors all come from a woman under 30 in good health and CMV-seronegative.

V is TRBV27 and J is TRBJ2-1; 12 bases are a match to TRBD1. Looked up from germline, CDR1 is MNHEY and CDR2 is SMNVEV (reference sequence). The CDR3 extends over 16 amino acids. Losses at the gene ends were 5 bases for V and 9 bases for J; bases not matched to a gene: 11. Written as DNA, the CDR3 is TGTGCCAGCAGTACTTCTACGGGACAGGGGGCATTTGAGCAGTTCTTC. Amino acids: CASSTSTGQGAFEQFF.

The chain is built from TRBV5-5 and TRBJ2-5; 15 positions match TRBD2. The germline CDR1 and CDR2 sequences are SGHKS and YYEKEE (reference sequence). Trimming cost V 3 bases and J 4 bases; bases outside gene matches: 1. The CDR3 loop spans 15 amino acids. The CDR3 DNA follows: TGTGCCAGCAGCTGGGGACTAGCGGGGGGAGAGACCCAGTACTTC. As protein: CASSWGLAGGETQYF. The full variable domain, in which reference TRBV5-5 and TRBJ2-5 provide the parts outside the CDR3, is DAGVTQSPTHLIKTRGQQVTLRCSPISGHKSVSWYQQVLGQGPQFIFQYYEKEERGRGNFPDRFSARQFPNYSSELNVNALLLGDSALYLCASSWGLAGGETQYFGPGTRLLVL.

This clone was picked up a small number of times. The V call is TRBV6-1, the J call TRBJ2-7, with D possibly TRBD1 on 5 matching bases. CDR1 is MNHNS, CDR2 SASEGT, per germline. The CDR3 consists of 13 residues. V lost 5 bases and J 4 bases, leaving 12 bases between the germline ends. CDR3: CASSMTAIYEQYF. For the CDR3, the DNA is TGTGCCAGCAGTATGACAGCGATTTACGAGCAGTACTTC.

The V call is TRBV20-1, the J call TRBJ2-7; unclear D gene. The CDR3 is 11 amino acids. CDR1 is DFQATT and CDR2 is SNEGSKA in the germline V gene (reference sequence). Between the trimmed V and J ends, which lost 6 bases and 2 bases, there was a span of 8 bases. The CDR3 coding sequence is TGCAGTGCACGACTCCCCTACGAGCAGTACTTC. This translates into CSARLPYEQYF.

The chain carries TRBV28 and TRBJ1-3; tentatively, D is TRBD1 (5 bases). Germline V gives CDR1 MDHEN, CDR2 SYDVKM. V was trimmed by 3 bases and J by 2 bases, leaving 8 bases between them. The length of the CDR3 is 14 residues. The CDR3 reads CASSFARAGNTIYF. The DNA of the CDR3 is TGTGCCAGCAGTTTTGCCAGGGCTGGAAACACCATATATTTT.

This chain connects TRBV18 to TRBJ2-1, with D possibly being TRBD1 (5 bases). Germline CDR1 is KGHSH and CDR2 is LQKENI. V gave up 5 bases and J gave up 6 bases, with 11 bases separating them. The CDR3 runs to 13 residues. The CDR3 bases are TGTGCCAGCTCATCGACAGAGACCAATGAGCAGTTCTTC. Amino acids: CASSSTETNEQFF.

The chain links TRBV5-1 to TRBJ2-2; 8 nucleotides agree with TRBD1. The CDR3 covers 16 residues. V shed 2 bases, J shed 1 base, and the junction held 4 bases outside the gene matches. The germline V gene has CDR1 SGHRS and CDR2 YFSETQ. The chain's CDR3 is CASSFAGGGNTGELFF. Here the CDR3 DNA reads TGCGCCAGCAGCTTTGCAGGGGGCGGGAACACCGGGGAGCTGTTTTTT. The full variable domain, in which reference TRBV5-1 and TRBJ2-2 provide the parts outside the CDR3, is KAGVTQTPRYLIKTRGQQVTLSCSPISGHRSVSWYQQTPGQGLQFLFEYFSETQRNKGNFPGRFSGRQFSNSRSEMNVSTLELGDSALYLCASSFAGGGNTGELFFGEGSRLTVL.

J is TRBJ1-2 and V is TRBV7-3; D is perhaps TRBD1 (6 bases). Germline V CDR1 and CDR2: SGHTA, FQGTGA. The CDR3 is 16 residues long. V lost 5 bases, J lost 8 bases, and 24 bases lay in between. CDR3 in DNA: TGTGCCAGCAGCCCCCAGGGGTCGCGGCGGCGTCAAGGCTACACCTTC. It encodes CASSPQGSRRRQGYTF. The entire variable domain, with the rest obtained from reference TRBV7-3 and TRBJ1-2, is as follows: GAGVSQTPSNKVTEKGKYVELRCDPISGHTALYWYRQSLGQGPEFLIYFQGTGAADDSGLPNDRFFAVRPEGSVSTLKIQRTERGDSAVYLCASSPQGSRRRQGYTFGSGTRLTVV.

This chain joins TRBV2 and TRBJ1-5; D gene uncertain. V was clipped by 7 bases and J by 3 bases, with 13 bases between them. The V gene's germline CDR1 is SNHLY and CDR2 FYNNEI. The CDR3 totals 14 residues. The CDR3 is CASTDRGFNQPQHF. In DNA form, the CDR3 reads TGTGCCAGCACTGACCGCGGATTCAATCAGCCCCAGCATTTT. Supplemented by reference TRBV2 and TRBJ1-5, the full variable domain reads EPEVTQTPSHQVTQMGQEVILRCVPISNHLYFYWYRQILGQKVEFLVSFYNNEISEKSEIFDDQFSVERPDGSNFTLKIRSTKLEDSAMYFCASTDRGFNQPQHFGDGTRLSIL.

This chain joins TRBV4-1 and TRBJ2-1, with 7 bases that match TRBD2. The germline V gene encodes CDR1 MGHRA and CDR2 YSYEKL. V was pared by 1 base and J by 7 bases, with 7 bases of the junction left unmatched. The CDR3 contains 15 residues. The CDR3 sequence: CASSQVGGRGNEQFF. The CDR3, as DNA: TGCGCCAGCAGCCAAGTCGGGGGGAGAGGGAATGAGCAGTTCTTC.

The CDR3 loop reads CSVRSSTGKGNTIYF. The CDR3 region has the DNA TGCAGCGTTAGATCCTCGACAGGAAAAGGAAACACCATATATTTT. J is TRBJ1-3 and V is TRBV29-1, with D maybe TRBD1 (6 bases). The germline V and J ends were trimmed by 5 bases and 4 bases, with 18 bases remaining between them. Germline loops: CDR1 SQVTM, CDR2 ANQGSEA. This CDR3 spans 15 amino acids.

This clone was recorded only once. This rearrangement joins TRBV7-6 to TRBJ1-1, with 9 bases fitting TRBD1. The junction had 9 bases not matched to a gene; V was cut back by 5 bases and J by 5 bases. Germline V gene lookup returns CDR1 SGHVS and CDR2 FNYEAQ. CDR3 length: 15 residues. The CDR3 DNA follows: TGTGCCAGCAGCCTCACCTCGACAGGGGGTACTGAAGCTTTCTTT. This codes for CASSLTSTGGTEAFF.

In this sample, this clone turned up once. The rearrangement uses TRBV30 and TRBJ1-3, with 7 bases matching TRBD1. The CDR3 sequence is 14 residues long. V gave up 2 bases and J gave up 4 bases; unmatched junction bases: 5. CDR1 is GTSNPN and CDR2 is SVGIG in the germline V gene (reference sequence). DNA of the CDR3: TGTGCCTGGAGTCGGACAGGATCAGGAAACACCATATATTTT. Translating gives CAWSRTGSGNTIYF.

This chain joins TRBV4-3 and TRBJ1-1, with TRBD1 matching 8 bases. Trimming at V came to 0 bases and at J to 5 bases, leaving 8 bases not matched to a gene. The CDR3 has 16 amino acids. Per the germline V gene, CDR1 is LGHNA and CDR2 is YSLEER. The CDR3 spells CASSQDQGARWTEAFF. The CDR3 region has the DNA TGCGCCAGCAGCCAAGATCAGGGGGCGCGTTGGACTGAAGCTTTCTTT.

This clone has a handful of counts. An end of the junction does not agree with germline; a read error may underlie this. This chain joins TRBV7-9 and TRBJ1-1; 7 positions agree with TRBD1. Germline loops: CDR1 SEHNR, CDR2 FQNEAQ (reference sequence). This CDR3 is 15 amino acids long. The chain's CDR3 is CSSSPATGSNTEAFF. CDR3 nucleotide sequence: TGTTCCAGCAGCCCCGCGACAGGGTCGAACACTGAAGCTTTCTTT.

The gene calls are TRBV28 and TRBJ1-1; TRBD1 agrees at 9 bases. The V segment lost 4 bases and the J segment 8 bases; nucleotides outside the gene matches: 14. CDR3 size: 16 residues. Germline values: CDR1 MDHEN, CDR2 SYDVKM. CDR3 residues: CASSSLWGQGQLEAFF. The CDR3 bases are TGTGCCAGCAGTTCCTTATGGGGACAGGGTCAGTTAGAAGCTTTCTTT.

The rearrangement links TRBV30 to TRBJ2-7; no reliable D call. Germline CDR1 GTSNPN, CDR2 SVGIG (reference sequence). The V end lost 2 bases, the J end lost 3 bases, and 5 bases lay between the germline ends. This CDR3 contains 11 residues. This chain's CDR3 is CAWSNIYEQYF. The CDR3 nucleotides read TGTGCCTGGAGTAACATCTACGAGCAGTACTTC.

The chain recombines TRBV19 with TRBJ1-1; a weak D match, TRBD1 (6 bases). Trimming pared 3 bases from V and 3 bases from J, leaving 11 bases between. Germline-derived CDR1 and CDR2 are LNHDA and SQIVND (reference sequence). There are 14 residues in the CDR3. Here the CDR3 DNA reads TGTGCCAGTAGTATCGACAGGTGGGACACTGAAGCTTTCTTT. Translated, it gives CASSIDRWDTEAFF.

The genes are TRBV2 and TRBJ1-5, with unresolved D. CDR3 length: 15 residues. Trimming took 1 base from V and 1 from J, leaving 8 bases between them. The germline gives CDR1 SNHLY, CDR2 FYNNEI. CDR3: CASSEGPWSNQPQHF. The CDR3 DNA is TGTGCCAGCAGTGAAGGGCCCTGGAGCAATCAGCCCCAGCATTTT.

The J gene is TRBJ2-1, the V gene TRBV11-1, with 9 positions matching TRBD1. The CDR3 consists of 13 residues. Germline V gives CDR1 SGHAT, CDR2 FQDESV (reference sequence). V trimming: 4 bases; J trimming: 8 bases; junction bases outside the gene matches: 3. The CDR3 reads CASSSDRGYEQFF. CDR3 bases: TGTGCCAGCAGCTCAGACAGGGGGTATGAGCAGTTCTTC. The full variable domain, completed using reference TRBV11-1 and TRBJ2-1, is EAEVAQSPRYKITEKSQAVAFWCDPISGHATLYWYRQILGQGPELLVQFQDESVVDDSQLPKDRFSAERLKGVDSTLKIQPAELGDSAMYLCASSSDRGYEQFFGPGTRLTVL.

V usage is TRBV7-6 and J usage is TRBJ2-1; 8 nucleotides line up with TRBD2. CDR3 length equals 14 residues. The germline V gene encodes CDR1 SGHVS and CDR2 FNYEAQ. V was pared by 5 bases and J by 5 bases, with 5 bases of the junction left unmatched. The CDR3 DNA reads TGTGCCAGCAGCACTGTGCGGGGGGACAATGAGCAGTTCTTC. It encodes CASSTVRGDNEQFF.

The CDR3 bases are TGTGCCAGCAGCCAAGATAGCTCGGCGTATTCACCCCTCCACTTT. Translated, it gives CASSQDSSAYSPLHF. The chain employs TRBV4-2 and TRBJ1-6; D is ambiguous. V lost 0 bases to trimming and J lost 8 bases, with 11 bases between them. CDR1 is LGHNA, CDR2 YNFKEQ, per germline. This CDR3 is 15 amino acids long.

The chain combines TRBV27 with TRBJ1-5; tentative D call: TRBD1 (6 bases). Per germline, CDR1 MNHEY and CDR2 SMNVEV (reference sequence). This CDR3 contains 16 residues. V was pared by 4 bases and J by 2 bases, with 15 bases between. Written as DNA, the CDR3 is TGTGCCAGCAGTTCACGGACAGCTTCGGGCAATCAGCCCCAGCATTTT. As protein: CASSSRTASGNQPQHF.

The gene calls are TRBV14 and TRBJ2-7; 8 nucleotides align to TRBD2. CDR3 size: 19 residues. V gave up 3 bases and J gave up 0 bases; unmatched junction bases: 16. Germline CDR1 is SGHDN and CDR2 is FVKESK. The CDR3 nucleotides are TGTGCCAGCAGCCACTTTGACCGGACTAGCAATTTAGGCTCCTACGAGCAGTACTTC. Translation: CASSHFDRTSNLGSYEQYF.

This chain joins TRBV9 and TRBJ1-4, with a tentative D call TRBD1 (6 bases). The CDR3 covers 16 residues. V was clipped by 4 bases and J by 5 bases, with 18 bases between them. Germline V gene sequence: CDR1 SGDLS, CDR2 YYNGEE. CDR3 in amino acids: CASSPEGGAENEKLFF. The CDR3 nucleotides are TGTGCCAGCAGCCCCGAGGGGGGGGCTGAGAATGAAAAACTGTTTTTT.

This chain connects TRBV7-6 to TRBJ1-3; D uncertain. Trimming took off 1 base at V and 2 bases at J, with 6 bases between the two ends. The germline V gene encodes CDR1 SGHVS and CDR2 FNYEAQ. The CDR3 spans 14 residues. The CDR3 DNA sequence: TGTGCCAGCAGCTTAGGAGGGACTGGAAACACCATATATTTT. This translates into CASSLGGTGNTIYF.

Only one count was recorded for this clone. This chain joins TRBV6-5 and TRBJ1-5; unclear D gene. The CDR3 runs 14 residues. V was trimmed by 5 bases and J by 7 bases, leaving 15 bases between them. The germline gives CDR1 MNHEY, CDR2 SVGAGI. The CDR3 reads CASSELGIWQPQHF. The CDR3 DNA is TGTGCCAGCAGTGAACTAGGGATATGGCAGCCCCAGCATTTT.

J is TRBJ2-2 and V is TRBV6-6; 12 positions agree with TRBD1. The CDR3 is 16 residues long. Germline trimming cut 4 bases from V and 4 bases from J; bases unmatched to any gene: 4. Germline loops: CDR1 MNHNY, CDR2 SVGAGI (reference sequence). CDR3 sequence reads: CASSFGTGGGTGELFF. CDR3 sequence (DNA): TGTGCCAGCAGTTTCGGGACAGGGGGCGGCACCGGGGAGCTGTTTTTT.

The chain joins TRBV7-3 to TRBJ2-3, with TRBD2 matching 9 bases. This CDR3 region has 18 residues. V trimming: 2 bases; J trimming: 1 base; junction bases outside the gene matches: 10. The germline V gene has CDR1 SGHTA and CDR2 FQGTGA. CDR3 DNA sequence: TGTGCCAGCAGCTTAGGCGGGAGGGCAGGTGGGGGCACAGATACGCAGTATTTT. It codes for CASSLGGRAGGGTDTQYF. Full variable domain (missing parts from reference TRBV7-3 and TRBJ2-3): GAGVSQTPSNKVTEKGKYVELRCDPISGHTALYWYRQSLGQGPEFLIYFQGTGAADDSGLPNDRFFAVRPEGSVSTLKIQRTERGDSAVYLCASSLGGRAGGGTDTQYFGPGTRLTVL.

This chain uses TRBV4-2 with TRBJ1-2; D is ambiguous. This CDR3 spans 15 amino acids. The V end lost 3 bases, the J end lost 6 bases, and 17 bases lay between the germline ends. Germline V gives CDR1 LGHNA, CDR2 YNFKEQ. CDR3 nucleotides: TGTGCCAGCAGCCACCCCTCTATCTCGCTACATGGCTACACCTTC. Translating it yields CASSHPSISLHGYTF.

The CDR3 loop reads CASSAAGQGEYF. The CDR3 DNA reads TGTGCCAGCAGTGCGGCGGGACAGGGAGAGTACTTC. This sequence joins TRBV28 and TRBJ2-7; 9 bases line up with TRBD1. The CDR3 has 12 amino acids. The J segment lost 11 bases and the V segment lost 5 bases, leaving 7 bases of the junction unmatched. CDR1 is MDHEN, CDR2 SYDVKM, per germline.